Presented here are 3 T cell receptor beta chains from one specimen sequenced in a study of blood T cell repertoires in COVID-19. Profiled with immunoSEQ multiplex PCR; TCRdb holds only in-frame clones, not every one. The table lists 150,000 to 200,000 clones, around 80% of them singletons. Sequenced sample: PBMCs or T cells enriched from blood (not recorded which). The receptor set was obtained from a woman in her 50s with acute COVID-19.

The V call is TRBV28, the J call TRBJ2-1; 10 bases are a match to TRBD1. The V gene end was trimmed by 7 bases and the J gene end by 4 bases; junction bases not matched to a gene: 4. CDR3 length equals 14 residues. In germline, CDR1 is MDHEN, CDR2 SYDVKM. The DNA for the CDR3 is TGTGCCAGCATCCCGGGACAGGGGTACAATGAGCAGTTCTTC. It yields the protein CASIPGQGYNEQFF.

This clone has just one count. CDR3 loop: CSASLGFSAGGQYKNIQYF. In DNA, the CDR3 is TGCAGTGCTAGTCTGGGGTTTTCAGCGGGGGGACAATATAAAAACATTCAGTACTTC. This chain joins TRBV20-1 and TRBJ2-4, with TRBD2 matching over 9 bases. V was pared by 3 bases and J by 4 bases, with 19 bases of the junction left unmatched. Germline CDR1 is DFQATT and CDR2 is SNEGSKA (reference sequence). The CDR3 covers 19 residues.

The chain is built from TRBV19 and TRBJ2-5, with a possible D match to TRBD1 (8 bases). Germline V CDR1 and CDR2: LNHDA, SQIVND (reference sequence). There are 14 residues in the CDR3. Trimming removed 5 bases from V and 7 bases from J, with 17 bases in between. CDR3 nucleotide sequence: TGTGCCAGTAGTGAAACAGGGGGGGTTAGGACCCAGTACTTC. Its protein is CASSETGGVRTQYF.